Presented here are 19 T cell receptor beta chains from one specimen sequenced in a study of blood T cell repertoires in COVID-19. The table came from immunoSEQ multiplex PCR; TCRdb's copy has only in-frame clones and leaves some out. The sample holds 55,000 to 80,000 clones, roughly 80% seen once. The specimen was peripheral blood. The origin of the receptors is a man between 70 and 80 years old with acute or convalescent COVID-19.

The chain combines TRBV14 with TRBJ1-3; maybe TRBD1 (5 bases). The germline CDR1 and CDR2 sequences are SGHDN and FVKESK. The CDR3 has 14 residues. The ends were cut back, 2 bases at V and 3 bases at J, with 8 bases in the middle. This CDR3 is CASSQQGSGNTIYF. CDR3 sequence (DNA): TGTGCCAGCAGCCAACAGGGTAGTGGAAACACCATATATTTT.

The chain has TRBV5-1 and TRBJ2-7, with unresolved D. The CDR3 totals 12 residues. Trimming pared 1 base from V and 2 bases from J, leaving 4 bases between. Germline V lookup: CDR1 SGHRS, CDR2 YFSETQ. CDR3 loop: CASSLSTYEQYF. CDR3 sequence (DNA): TGCGCCAGCAGCTTGTCCACCTACGAGCAGTACTTC.

V usage is TRBV30 and J usage is TRBJ2-1; 7 positions match TRBD2. Per germline, CDR1 GTSNPN and CDR2 SVGIG (reference sequence). There are 15 residues in the CDR3. V lost 2 bases, J lost 5 bases, and 9 bases stayed unmatched. In nucleotides, the CDR3 is TGTGCCTGGAGTCCTCGGGCGGGAGTTAACAATGAGCAGTTCTTC. It specifies CAWSPRAGVNNEQFF.

The rearrangement joins TRBV19 to TRBJ2-1; 7 bases are shared with TRBD2. V lost 1 base and J lost 5; bases outside the gene matches: 5. Germline V lookup: CDR1 LNHDA, CDR2 SQIVND (reference sequence). The CDR3 length is 15 residues. CDR3 in amino acids: CASSIGLAGDNEQFF. DNA for the CDR3: TGTGCCAGTAGTATAGGACTAGCCGGGGACAATGAGCAGTTCTTC.

The V gene is TRBV23-1, the J gene TRBJ2-1; D not resolved. TRBV23-1 is an ORF, with its function uncertain. Between the trimmed V and J ends, which lost 8 bases and 11 bases, there was a span of 13 bases. The CDR3 runs 11 residues. The CDR3 spells CASVTWQKQFF. CDR3 nucleotide sequence: TGCGCCAGCGTAACGTGGCAAAAGCAGTTCTTC.

The J gene is TRBJ1-3, the V gene TRBV3-1 (or the pseudogene TRBV3-2); 7 bases line up with TRBD1. The CDR3 runs 15 residues. V dropped 6 bases and J dropped 4; count of bases not matched to a gene: 9. Germline CDR1 reads LGHDT; CDR2 reads YNNKEL (reference sequence). CDR3 in DNA: TGTGCCAGCAGTGCGGCGACAGGGTCAGGAAACACCATATATTTT. Its protein is CASSAATGSGNTIYF.

The CDR3 DNA reads as TGCAGCGTTGGGGACTCCTTACCCCGCCGGCCGGTAGATACGCAGTATTTT. Translation: CSVGDSLPRRPVDTQYF. This chain uses TRBV29-1 with TRBJ2-3, with D possibly TRBD2 on 6 matching bases. Germline V gene sequence: CDR1 SQVTM, CDR2 ANQGSEA. Trimming stripped 4 bases from V and 5 bases from J, with 25 bases between. The CDR3 is 17 amino acids.

V is TRBV5-1 and J is TRBJ1-3; D unclear. Germline CDR1 SGHRS, CDR2 YFSETQ. V was shortened by 5 bases and J by 2 bases, with 14 bases between the two germline ends. The CDR3 loop spans 15 amino acids. The CDR3 protein is CASRSDGDPGNTIYF. In DNA, the CDR3 is TGCGCCAGCAGATCTGACGGAGACCCTGGAAACACCATATATTTT.

The genes are TRBV6-5 and TRBJ2-3, with D possibly being TRBD1 (6 bases). Trimming removed 7 bases from V and 3 bases from J, with 14 bases in between. The CDR3 loop spans 14 amino acids. From germline, CDR1 is MNHEY and CDR2 SVGAGI. The DNA of the CDR3 is TGTGCCAGCACGCGAGCAGGGGTAACAGATACGCAGTATTTT. Translated: CASTRAGVTDTQYF.

V is TRBV5-1 and J is TRBJ2-7, with D possibly matching TRBD1 (6 bases). The CDR3 loop spans 13 amino acids. In germline, CDR1 is SGHRS, CDR2 YFSETQ. Trimming took off 0 bases at V and 3 bases at J, with 7 bases between the two ends. DNA of the CDR3: TGCGCCAGCAGCTTGGAACAGGGCTACGAGCAGTACTTC. It codes for CASSLEQGYEQYF. Full variable domain (outside the CDR3, taken from reference TRBV5-1 and TRBJ2-7): KAGVTQTPRYLIKTRGQQVTLSCSPISGHRSVSWYQQTPGQGLQFLFEYFSETQRNKGNFPGRFSGRQFSNSRSEMNVSTLELGDSALYLCASSLEQGYEQYFGPGTRLTVT.

V usage is TRBV19 and J usage is TRBJ2-3, with 10 bases that match TRBD2. CDR1 and CDR2 (germline): LNHDA, SQIVND (reference sequence). V lost 5 bases to trimming and J lost 1 base; unmatched junction nucleotides: 9. CDR3 length: 17 amino acids. CDR3 coding DNA: TGTGCCAGTAGTCTGAGAGTAGCGGGAGGACGCACAGATACGCAGTATTTT. Encoded protein: CASSLRVAGGRTDTQYF.

The chain employs TRBV5-1 and TRBJ1-1, with D hard to call. Germline V gene data show CDR1 as SGHRS and CDR2 as YFSETQ. V lost 5 bases and J lost 5, with 10 bases in between. The CDR3 spans 12 residues. The CDR3 coding sequence is TGCGCCAGCAGACGTGAGAGGACTGAAGCTTTCTTT. Translating it yields CASRRERTEAFF. Full variable domain (outside the CDR3, taken from reference TRBV5-1 and TRBJ1-1): KAGVTQTPRYLIKTRGQQVTLSCSPISGHRSVSWYQQTPGQGLQFLFEYFSETQRNKGNFPGRFSGRQFSNSRSEMNVSTLELGDSALYLCASRRERTEAFFGQGTRLTVV.

This clone occurred a few times. The chain is built from TRBV19 and TRBJ2-7, with 12 bases fitting TRBD2. Germline V lookup: CDR1 LNHDA, CDR2 SQIVND (reference sequence). V was clipped by 4 bases and J by 5 bases; unmatched bases: 9. The CDR3 extends over 16 amino acids. CDR3 residues: CASSRTGLAGYHEQYF. For the CDR3, the DNA is TGTGCCAGTAGTAGAACAGGACTAGCGGGATATCACGAGCAGTACTTC.

The V call is TRBV19, the J call TRBJ2-5; TRBD2 is a possible D gene (6 bases). The CDR3 extends over 15 amino acids. CDR1 and CDR2 (germline): LNHDA, SQIVND (reference sequence). Trimming took off 1 base at V and 2 bases at J, with 11 bases between the two ends. In DNA, the CDR3 is TGTGCCAGTAGTATAGGGGGGGTTAGGCAAGAGACCCAGTACTTC. Translated, it gives CASSIGGVRQETQYF.

The CDR3: CSVEKSLAASNEQFF. CDR3 nucleotides: TGCAGCGTTGAAAAGAGCCTAGCGGCGAGCAATGAGCAGTTCTTC. The chain employs TRBV29-1 and TRBJ2-1; 7 bases agree with TRBD2. The V gene end was trimmed by 2 bases and the J gene end by 6 bases; junction bases not matched to a gene: 10. Germline V CDR1 and CDR2: SQVTM, ANQGSEA. CDR3 length: 15 amino acids.

The genes are TRBV18 and TRBJ2-5, with D hard to call. The germline V and J ends were trimmed by 1 base and 0 bases, with 9 bases remaining between them. In germline, CDR1 is KGHSH, CDR2 LQKENI. This CDR3 spans 15 amino acids. CDR3 sequence: CASSPRGSDQETQYF. Here the CDR3 DNA reads TGTGCCAGCTCACCACGCGGTTCAGACCAAGAGACCCAGTACTTC.

V and J are TRBV19 and TRBJ2-3, with 16 bases identical to TRBD2. The CDR3 loop spans 19 amino acids. Germline V CDR1 and CDR2: LNHDA, SQIVND (reference sequence). V trimming: 2 bases; J trimming: 4 bases; junction bases outside the gene matches: 9. CDR3 loop: CASSITPGLAGGHSDTQYF. The CDR3, as DNA: TGTGCCAGTAGTATAACCCCGGGACTAGCGGGAGGGCACTCAGATACGCAGTATTTT.

V is TRBV5-4 and J is TRBJ1-1; 8 nucleotides match TRBD1. The junction had 6 bases not matched to a gene; V was cut back by 3 bases and J by 5 bases. Germline CDR1 SGHNT, CDR2 YYREEE (reference sequence). The CDR3 runs 14 residues. The CDR3 loop reads CASSSGQGETEAFF. In DNA form, the CDR3 reads TGTGCCAGCAGCTCCGGACAGGGAGAAACTGAAGCTTTCTTT.

With regard to this clone: Additional DNA sequences in this sample encode the identical CDR3. In nucleotides, the CDR3 is TGTGCCAGCAGTTACTTAGGACAGGGGCAAGAGACCCAGTACTTC. This gives the protein CASSYLGQGQETQYF. The chain couples TRBV6-2 or TRBV6-3 to TRBJ2-5; TRBD1 agrees at 9 bases. Per germline, CDR1 MNHEY and CDR2 SVGEGT. This CDR3 region has 15 residues. V was pared by 1 base and J by 2 bases, with 2 bases of the junction left unmatched.